Listed here is a single TCR beta chain. Generated by immunoSEQ multiplex PCR, the TCRdb table keeps only in-frame clones and is missing some. The table has 110,000 or so clones, about 88% seen once. The record originates from a study of blood T cell repertoires in COVID-19. The sequence derives from a woman aged 65 to 85 who had recovered from COVID-19. The sequenced material came from peripheral blood.

CDR3 region: CASKVEQGRAPLHF. CDR3 bases: TGTGCCAGCAAGGTGGAGCAGGGGCGGGCACCCCTCCACTTT. The rearrangement uses TRBV2 and TRBJ1-6, with a tentative D call TRBD1 (6 bases). This CDR3 spans 14 amino acids. The ends were cut back, 7 bases at V and 11 bases at J, with 18 bases in the middle. Germline V CDR1 and CDR2: SNHLY, FYNNEI.